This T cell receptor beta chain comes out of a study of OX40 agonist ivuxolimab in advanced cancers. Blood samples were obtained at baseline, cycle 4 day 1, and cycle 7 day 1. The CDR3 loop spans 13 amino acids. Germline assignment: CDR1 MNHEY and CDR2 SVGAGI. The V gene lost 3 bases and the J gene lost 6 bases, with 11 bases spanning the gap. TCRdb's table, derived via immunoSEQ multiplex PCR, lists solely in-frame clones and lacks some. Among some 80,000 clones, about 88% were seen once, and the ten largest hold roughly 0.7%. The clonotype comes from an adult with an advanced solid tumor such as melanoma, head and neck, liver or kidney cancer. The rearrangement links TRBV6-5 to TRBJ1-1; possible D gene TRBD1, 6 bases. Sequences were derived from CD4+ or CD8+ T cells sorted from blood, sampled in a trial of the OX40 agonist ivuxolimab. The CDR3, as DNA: TGTGCCAGCAGTTATGAGGGGGAGGCTGAAGCTTTCTTT. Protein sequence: CASSYEGEAEAFF.